Listed here are 15 T cell receptor beta chains from one sample, sequenced in a study of blood T cell repertoires in COVID-19. The data were produced by immunoSEQ multiplex PCR, yet TCRdb's version contains in-frame clones alone and is incomplete. The sample records roughly 45,000 clones, over 80% being singletons. Sequencing input: peripheral blood. Receptor source: a man aged 50-59 years with active COVID-19.

The chain links TRBV6-2 or TRBV6-3 to TRBJ2-2, with D perhaps TRBD1 (5 bases). CDR3 size: 17 residues. Trimming took 0 bases from V and 1 from J, leaving 12 bases between them. Germline V lookup: CDR1 MNHEY, CDR2 SVGEGT. This CDR3 is CASSYSFWGGNTGELFF. As DNA, the CDR3 is TGTGCCAGCAGTTACTCTTTTTGGGGCGGGAACACCGGGGAGCTGTTTTTT.

The chain employs TRBV5-1 and TRBJ2-7; 12 nucleotides match TRBD1. V lost 5 bases and J lost 3; bases outside the gene matches: 9. From germline, CDR1 is SGHRS and CDR2 YFSETQ. The CDR3 loop spans 16 amino acids. As DNA, the CDR3 is TGCGCCAGCAGTCGGACCGGGACAGGGGGCATCTACGAGCAGTACTTC. It codes for CASSRTGTGGIYEQYF.

This clone was recorded once. This chain connects TRBV6-5 to TRBJ1-3, with no clear D. There are 15 residues in the CDR3. Trimming took 6 bases from V and 8 from J, leaving 20 bases between them. Germline loops: CDR1 MNHEY, CDR2 SVGAGI. CDR3 coding DNA: TGTGCCAGCAGCCAAACTTGGGCGGCCGGGGACACCATATATTTT. Encoded protein: CASSQTWAAGDTIYF.

V usage is TRBV3-1 (or the pseudogene TRBV3-2) and J usage is TRBJ2-5; TRBD2 is a possible D gene (6 bases). The germline V gene encodes CDR1 LGHDT and CDR2 YNNKEL (reference sequence). The V end was cut by 3 bases, the J end by 1 base, with 18 bases between. The CDR3 contains 17 residues. CDR3 sequence reads: CASSHLLAGRFQETQYF. In nucleotides, the CDR3 is TGTGCCAGCAGCCACCTCCTGGCGGGGAGATTCCAAGAGACCCAGTACTTC.

J is TRBJ2-1 and V is TRBV6-5; D is perhaps TRBD1 (6 bases). Per the germline V gene, CDR1 is MNHEY and CDR2 is SVGAGI. This CDR3 has 15 amino acids. V was pared by 6 bases and J by 6 bases, with 18 bases between. The CDR3 loop is CASRAGGLDSNEQFF. As DNA, the CDR3 is TGTGCCAGCAGGGCGGGTGGGCTGGACAGCAATGAGCAGTTCTTC.

This clone appeared once. The V and J genes are TRBV7-5 and TRBJ2-7; TRBD1 is the table's D call, not checked against the DNA. TRBV7-5 is a listed pseudogene. The CDR3 extends over 16 amino acids. The DNA for the CDR3 is TGTGTCAGAAGCCGAACCAGGGGCTTAATCTCCTACGAGCAGTACTTC. The encoded protein is CVRSRTRGLISYEQYF.

This chain connects TRBV6-2 or TRBV6-3 to TRBJ1-1, with 9 bases aligning to TRBD1. Unmatched junction bases numbered 2, after V lost 2 bases and J lost 7 bases. Germline V gene lookup returns CDR1 MNHEY and CDR2 SVGEGT. There are 13 residues in the CDR3. The CDR3: CASSYTGGDEAFF. DNA of the CDR3: TGTGCCAGCAGTTACACAGGGGGCGATGAAGCTTTCTTT.

The rearrangement links TRBV18 to TRBJ2-7; D is ambiguous. This CDR3 has 15 residues. Trimming shortened V by 2 bases and J by 3 bases, and 14 bases separated the two germline ends. Looked up from germline, CDR1 is KGHSH and CDR2 is LQKENI. CDR3 DNA: TGTGCCAGCTCACCAACGATAGATACCCTCTACGAGCAGTACTTC. This encodes CASSPTIDTLYEQYF.

This clone has just a few counts. This rearrangement joins TRBV19 to TRBJ2-3; 7 nucleotides line up with TRBD1. This CDR3 region has 16 residues. Germline lookup yields CDR1 LNHDA and CDR2 SQIVND (reference sequence). The ends lost 4 bases at V and 0 bases at J; junction bases unmatched: 7. The CDR3 DNA sequence: TGTGCCAGTAGTACGGACAGGATCTCAAGCACAGATACGCAGTATTTT. This codes for CASSTDRISSTDTQYF.

The J gene is TRBJ2-7, the V gene TRBV14; 7 bases fit TRBD1. The V gene end was trimmed by 0 bases and the J gene end by 3 bases; junction bases not matched to a gene: 5. CDR3 length equals 15 residues. Germline CDR1 reads SGHDN; CDR2 reads FVKESK. This chain's CDR3 is CASSQDRRDSYEQYF. The DNA of the CDR3 is TGTGCCAGCAGCCAAGATCGACGGGACAGCTACGAGCAGTACTTC.

The genes are TRBV19 and TRBJ2-1, with D possibly being TRBD2 (6 bases). This CDR3 comprises 14 residues. V was pared by 3 bases and J by 9 bases, with 15 bases between. The germline V gene encodes CDR1 LNHDA and CDR2 SQIVND (reference sequence). As DNA, the CDR3 is TGTGCCAGTAGTATGGTCGGAGGGAATAGTGAGCAGTTCTTC. It specifies CASSMVGGNSEQFF.

This chain connects TRBV7-2 to TRBJ2-3; 13 bases are a match to TRBD2. Trimming cost V 1 base and J 4 bases; bases outside gene matches: 8. The CDR3 extends over 18 amino acids. In germline, CDR1 is SGHTA, CDR2 FQGNSA. As DNA, the CDR3 is TGTGCCAGCAGCTTAGTTCTGTCGGGACTAGCGGGGCCAGATACGCAGTATTTT. Encoded protein: CASSLVLSGLAGPDTQYF.

In this sample, this clone turned up once. An end of the junction does not agree with germline; a read error may underlie this. V usage is TRBV7-7 and J usage is TRBJ2-3; weak D call: TRBD2 (6 bases). CDR3 length: 16 amino acids. Germline-derived CDR1 and CDR2 are SSHAT and FNYEAQ (reference sequence). CDR3 loop: CASSPEAGSYTDTQYF. CDR3 sequence (DNA): TGTGCTAGCAGCCCCGAAGCGGGTTCTTACACAGATACGCAGTATTTT.

This chain connects TRBV11-1 to TRBJ2-1, with D possibly matching TRBD1 (5 bases). The germline CDR1 and CDR2 sequences are SGHAT and FQDESV (reference sequence). The ends were cut back, 1 base at V and 1 base at J, with 8 bases in the middle. The CDR3 extends over 15 amino acids. CDR3 amino acids: CASSLGQGSYNEQFF. The CDR3, as DNA: TGTGCCAGCAGCTTAGGCCAGGGATCCTACAATGAGCAGTTCTTC. The entire variable domain, with the rest obtained from reference TRBV11-1 and TRBJ2-1, is as follows: EAEVAQSPRYKITEKSQAVAFWCDPISGHATLYWYRQILGQGPELLVQFQDESVVDDSQLPKDRFSAERLKGVDSTLKIQPAELGDSAMYLCASSLGQGSYNEQFFGPGTRLTVL.

This chain connects TRBV7-8 to TRBJ1-4; D remains unclear. Trimming took off 4 bases at V and 5 bases at J, with 11 bases between the two ends. Germline V gives CDR1 SGHVS, CDR2 FQNEAQ. There are 14 residues in the CDR3. This CDR3 is CASSSQRGNEKLFF. The CDR3 DNA is TGTGCCAGCAGCTCCCAACGGGGAAATGAAAAACTGTTTTTT.